This TCR beta chain was found in a study of T cells after yellow fever vaccination. V was shortened by 2 bases and J by 7 bases, with 23 bases between the two germline ends. In germline, CDR1 is ENHRY, CDR2 SYGVKD. There are 17 residues in the CDR3. TCRdb itself ran the 5' RACE reads through MiXCR, one entry per CDR3 protein. The table shows some 600,000 distinct CDR3 sequences, with less than 20% occurring only once. The starting material was PBMCs, obtained 5 days after the first yellow fever vaccination. This sequence was found in a man younger than 35 who received the YFV17D yellow fever vaccine. The chain employs TRBV10-3 and TRBJ1-2; D is unresolved. In nucleotides, the CDR3 is TGTGCCATCAGTGAGACCGGAGCCCCGATTAGCCCAAGTGGCTACACCTTC. Protein sequence: CAISETGAPISPSGYTF.